These 19 T cell receptor beta chains were all obtained from the same sample, sequenced in a study of read filtering for tumor transcriptome and immune sequencing (TCRdb year 2020). TCRdb shows the sequencer as Illumina HiSeq 4000. The Immunoverse kit was used to build TCR libraries from about 430 ng RNA, with molecular barcoded adaptors covering alpha/delta and beta/gamma chains. TCRdb passed the public sequencing reads through fastp at Q25 and MiXCR, retaining productive beta sequences. Every distinct CDR3 protein forms one entry, paired with its most common genes and DNA. In all, the sample holds about 35,000 distinct CDR3 sequences, and roughly an eighth of those were seen once. The ten top clones hold approximately 7% of the sample. Input material: a population of CD138-negative cells sorted from bone marrow. This specimen's cell subset or site label, per the study, means: bone marrow mononuclear cells depleted of CD138+ plasma/myeloma cells by negative magnetic selection. The receptor set was obtained from a donor older than 35 with multiple myeloma.

This clonotype has ten or more counts. V and J are TRBV5-1 and TRBJ2-2, with D unclear. Trimming stripped 4 bases from V and 3 bases from J, with 7 bases between. This CDR3 region has 13 residues. Germline V gene sequence: CDR1 SGHRS, CDR2 YFSETQ. CDR3 sequence reads: CASSTLDTGELFF. DNA of the CDR3: TGCGCCAGCAGCACATTGGACACCGGGGAGCTGTTTTTT.

Many counts were recorded for this clonotype. The junction differs from germline at one of its ends, possibly a read error. The chain carries TRBV2 and TRBJ1-2; D ambiguous. CDR1 SNHLY and CDR2 FYNNEI come from the germline V gene. The CDR3 covers 15 residues. The CDR3 region is CASSEALPPAGGIHF. CDR3 sequence (DNA): TGTGCCAGCAGTGAAGCGCTTCCTCCTGCAGGAGGCATCCACTTC.

This clonotype is categorized as medium-sized. The J gene is TRBJ2-1, the V gene TRBV12-3 or TRBV12-4; 9 bases align to TRBD2. V dropped 6 bases and J dropped 9; count of bases not matched to a gene: 12. There are 15 residues in the CDR3. Here the CDR3 DNA reads TGTGCCAGCAGCTTTAATGCGGGGGGGCCCTCTGAGCAGTTCTTC. Its protein is CASSFNAGGPSEQFF.

This clonotype was seen at least ten times. J is TRBJ2-7 and V is TRBV11-3; D might be TRBD1 (6 bases). With 6 bases removed from V and 3 bases from J, the gap between germline ends came to 18 bases. CDR3 length: 15 residues. Germline CDR1 and CDR2: SGHNT and YENEEA. The CDR3 region has the DNA TGTGCCAGCAGTCTCAACAGGGCATTTAACTACGAGCAGTACTTC. This gives the protein CASSLNRAFNYEQYF.

On this clonotype: This could be a read error, since a much larger clone is one nucleotide away. The chain carries TRBV7-3 and TRBJ2-5, with D perhaps matching TRBD1 (6 bases). The CDR3 covers 14 residues. Per the germline V gene, CDR1 is SGHTA and CDR2 is FQGTGA. CDR3 nucleotide sequence: TGTGCCAGCAGCTTAAAGGGTCCAGGGGAGACCCGGTACTTC. Translating gives CASSLKGPGETRYF.

V is TRBV28 and J is TRBJ2-3; a weak D match, TRBD1 (6 bases). Trimming stripped 6 bases from V and 7 bases from J, with 11 bases between. Per germline, CDR1 MDHEN and CDR2 SYDVKM. The CDR3 extends over 12 amino acids. The CDR3 is CASSHQGYTQYF. CDR3 coding DNA: TGTGCCAGCAGCCACCAGGGGTATACGCAGTATTTT.

Worth noting for this clonotype: With a much larger clone just one base away, this may be a read error. The genes are TRBV28 and TRBJ2-2; weak D call: TRBD1 (6 bases). CDR1 is MDHEN, CDR2 SYDVKM, per germline. This CDR3 is built from 18 residues. In DNA, the CDR3 is TGTGCCAGCAGTCAGTTTGGGGTCACAGGGCACAACACCGGGGAGCTGCTTTTT. Encoded protein: CASSQFGVTGHNTGELLF.

A word on this clonotype: This probably arose from a read error, given a far larger clone one base away. The V and J genes are TRBV12-3 or TRBV12-4 and TRBJ1-5; D is uncertain. There are 14 residues in the CDR3. The CDR3 spells CASSYRVSNQPQRF. The CDR3 nucleotides are TGTGCCAGCAGTTACCGGGTTAGCAATCAGCCCCAGCGTTTT.

This clonotype is medium-sized within its sample. The CDR3 loop is CASSRRLGDTDTQYF. CDR3 nucleotides: TGTGCCAGCAGCCGAAGACTAGGCGACACAGATACGCAGTATTTT. The chain carries TRBV6-2 or TRBV6-3 and TRBJ2-3, with D possibly being TRBD2 (6 bases). The germline V gene has CDR1 MNHEY and CDR2 SVGEGT. The V and J ends lost 6 bases and 2 bases respectively, with 15 bases between them. The CDR3 spans 15 residues.

This clonotype came up many times. This chain joins TRBV11-3 and TRBJ1-1; D remains unclear. Trimming stripped 3 bases from V and 0 bases from J, with 11 bases between. CDR3 size: 15 residues. CDR1 is SGHNT, CDR2 YENEEA, per germline. The CDR3 loop reads CASSFANSLNTEAFF. DNA of the CDR3: TGTGCCAGCAGCTTCGCAAACAGCTTGAACACTGAAGCTTTCTTT.

There are many counts of this clonotype. This chain connects TRBV20-1 to TRBJ1-4; no definite D call. Deletions cut 5 bases from V and 0 bases from J, with 10 bases between. CDR3 length: 14 amino acids. The germline CDR1 and CDR2 sequences are DFQATT and SNEGSKA (reference sequence). Here the CDR3 DNA reads TGCAGTGCTTTCGACGCTTCAACTAATGAAAAACTGTTTTTT. This gives the protein CSAFDASTNEKLFF.

This clonotype has a count of ten or more. This rearrangement joins TRBV7-9 to TRBJ2-2; TRBD2 might be the D (6 bases). The V end was cut by 4 bases, the J end by 4 bases, with 19 bases between. The CDR3 loop spans 17 amino acids. Germline V gene data show CDR1 as SEHNR and CDR2 as FQNEAQ (reference sequence). This chain's CDR3 is CASSYPAGTSSTGELFF. CDR3 DNA: TGTGCCAGCAGCTACCCCGCGGGAACTAGTTCCACCGGGGAGCTGTTTTTT.

This clonotype came up a few times. This may stem from a read error, because a much larger clone lies one nucleotide away. V and J are TRBV29-1 and TRBJ2-7; no clear D gene. The V gene lost 6 bases and the J gene lost 3 bases, with 12 bases spanning the gap. Looked up from germline, CDR1 is SQVTM and CDR2 is ANQGSEA. The CDR3 is 12 amino acids. CDR3: CSVRTESYEQYF. The CDR3 nucleotides are TGCAGCGTCAGAACAGAGAGCTACGAGCAGTACTTC.

The sample holds many counts of this clonotype. Given the absence of the conserved phenylalanine or tryptophan at the CDR3 end, a read error is likely. The rearrangement uses TRBV6-4 and TRBJ2-7; 7 bases are a match to TRBD1. This CDR3 comprises 13 residues. Per the germline V gene, CDR1 is MRHNA and CDR2 is SNTAGT. The ends lost 3 bases at V and 6 bases at J; junction bases unmatched: 5. In DNA form, the CDR3 reads TGTGCCAGCAGTGAATCGACAGGGACCGAGCAGTACCTC. Translating it yields CASSESTGTEQYL.

In regard to this clonotype: One end of the junction does not line up with germline, which may come from a read error. The chain uses TRBV29-1 and TRBJ2-1, with 9 bases that match TRBD2. From germline, CDR1 is SQVTM and CDR2 ANQGSEA. This CDR3 region has 15 residues. The CDR3 sequence: CRVVGRAGGRNEQFF. The CDR3 bases are TGCAGGGTTGTGGGACGAGCGGGGGGCAGGAATGAGCAGTTCTTC.

This clonotype was detected a few times. A single base separates this from a much larger clone, so it may be a read error. The chain joins TRBV24-1 to TRBJ2-1; no reliable D call. Per the germline V gene, CDR1 is KGHDR and CDR2 is SFDVKD. V shed 2 bases and J shed 8 bases, with 18 bases lying between them. The CDR3 runs 16 residues. CDR3 in amino acids: CATSDSDWVLSDEQFF. CDR3 coding DNA: TGTGCCACCAGTGATTCAGACTGGGTTCTGTCTGATGAGCAGTTCTTC.

In its sample, this clonotype was seen many times. The genes are TRBV7-2 and TRBJ1-1; possibly TRBD1 for D (5 bases). V lost 5 bases to trimming and J lost 0 bases, with 13 bases between them. This CDR3 has 15 amino acids. Looked up from germline, CDR1 is SGHTA and CDR2 is FQGNSA. CDR3 loop: CASSPQRGVNTEAFF. CDR3 coding DNA: TGTGCCAGCAGCCCCCAGCGGGGGGTGAACACTGAAGCTTTCTTT.

On this clonotype itself: One end of the junction does not line up with germline, which may come from a read error. This chain links TRBV12-3 or TRBV12-4 with TRBJ2-2, with D maybe TRBD2 (6 bases). The length of the CDR3 is 12 residues. This CDR3 reads CANRLGNRELSF. The CDR3 DNA follows: TGTGCCAACCGTTTGGGGAACCGGGAGCTGTCTTTT.

This clonotype was detected many times. This chain connects TRBV11-2 to TRBJ2-7; possibly TRBD2 for D (6 bases). The CDR3 loop spans 14 amino acids. Germline V lookup: CDR1 SGHAT, CDR2 FQNNGV. The V end was cut by 5 bases, the J end by 2 bases, with 13 bases between. The CDR3 spells CASSTASVPYEQYF. CDR3 DNA: TGTGCCAGCAGCACCGCTAGCGTCCCCTACGAGCAGTACTTC.